Listed below are T cell receptor beta chains from one sample, sequenced in a study of control samples from healthy donors and cancer patients. Assay: immunoSEQ multiplex PCR; the TCRdb copy retains only in-frame clones and omits some. This table holds tens of thousands of clones, about 83% found once. The source material was PBMCs. The receptors were sampled from a woman aged 40 to 50 with lung cancer. Both conserved end residues are part of each CDR3. The D gene is left open where the match is weak. Clone size appears in some rows only: once, few, many, or a class for an expanded clone.

TRBJ1-2,-,TRBV6-1,few,TGTGCCAGCAGTGAGCGAACGCTATCGATGCGGTATGGCTACACCTTC,CASSERTLSMRYGYTF
TRBJ1-5,-,TRBV4-1,-,TGCGCCAGCAGCCGAGGGAGTCCTACCAATCAGCCCCAGCATTTT,CASSRGSPTNQPQHF
TRBJ2-7,-,TRBV7-2,-,TGTGCCAGCAGCTACCGACAGAGGTCCTACGAGCAGTACTTC,CASSYRQRSYEQYF
TRBJ2-5,TRBD2,TRBV2,-,TGTGCCAGCAGTGGGTTTAGCGGGGGGATCCAAGAGACCCAGTACTTC,CASSGFSGGIQETQYF
TRBJ2-4,-,TRBV9,-,TGTGCCAGCAGCGTCGGGGTCGAAAACATTCAGTACTTC,CASSVGVENIQYF
TRBJ1-1,-,TRBV6-5,once,TGTGCCAGCCGCCGGGCAAGCATGAACACTGAAGCTTTCTTT,CASRRASMNTEAFF
TRBJ1-1,-,TRBV30,-,TGTGCCTGGAGGAGGCGGGGGGACACTGAAGCTTTCTTT,CAWRRRGDTEAFF
TRBJ1-3,-,TRBV6-4,-,TGTGCCAGCAGTGACAGCTCTGGAAACACCATATATTTT,CASSDSSGNTIYF
TRBJ2-3,-,TRBV7-6,-,TGTGCCAGCACCCTAGGGGGGCCAGATACGCAGTATTTT,CASTLGGPDTQYF
TRBJ1-1,-,TRBV7-2,-,TGTGCCAGCCGTAAGGAGCCGAACACTGAAGCTTTCTTT,CASRKEPNTEAFF
TRBJ1-3,-,TRBV28,-,TGTGCCAGCAGTCCGCGCGGACGCTCTGGAAACACCATATATTTT,CASSPRGRSGNTIYF
TRBJ2-7,-,TRBV5-5,-,TGTGCCAGCAGCCTGGAAGGGGTGAGAATCTACGAGCAGTACTTC,CASSLEGVRIYEQYF
TRBJ2-3,-,TRBV28,-,TGTGCCAGCAGTTTACCGGGGTGGGGCACAGATACGCAGTATTTT,CASSLPGWGTDTQYF
TRBJ2-2,TRBD2,TRBV6-6,-,TGTGCCAGCAGTCCTACTAGCGGGGGGGCCCCCGGGGAGCTGTTTTTT,CASSPTSGGAPGELFF
TRBJ2-1,-,TRBV9,-,TGTGCCAGCAGCGTATGGGGATTCAATGAGCAGTTCTTC,CASSVWGFNEQFF
TRBJ1-3,TRBD1,TRBV11-3,-,TGTGCCAGCAGCCGTTGGCAGGGACAGAGCTCTGGAAACACCATATATTTT,CASSRWQGQSSGNTIYF
TRBJ2-3,TRBD2,TRBV7-8,-,TGTGCCAGCAGCTGGACTAGCGGGGATACGCAGTATTTT,CASSWTSGDTQYF
TRBJ2-7,-,TRBV19,-,TGTGCCAGTAGTACAGGGTTCTACGAGCAGTACTTC,CASSTGFYEQYF
TRBJ2-3,TRBD1,TRBV5-4,-,TGTGCCAGCACCGACAGGGACGGCACAGATACGCAGTATTTT,CASTDRDGTDTQYF
TRBJ1-4,TRBD1,TRBV2,-,TGTGCCAGCAGTCTAACCCCGGACGGGACAGGGGACGAAAAACTGTTTTTT,CASSLTPDGTGDEKLFF
TRBJ2-1,-,TRBV24-1,-,TGTGCCACCAGTGATCCCAGGGTGAGCTCCTACAATGAGCAGTTCTTC,CATSDPRVSSYNEQFF
TRBJ1-6,-,TRBV25-1,once,TGTGCCAGCAGTGACTCGGGAGGGTATAATTCACCCCTCCACTTT,CASSDSGGYNSPLHF
TRBJ1-2,-,TRBV2,-,TGTGCCAGCAGTGCCTCTGCTGGCAGCCCTAGGGGCTACACCTTC,CASSASAGSPRGYTF
TRBJ1-6,-,TRBV30,-,TGTGCCTGGAGAGCAGGGGCGAATTCACCCCTCCACTTT,CAWRAGANSPLHF
TRBJ2-3,-,TRBV25-1,few,TGTGCCAGCAGTCCAACGACTAGGGAGATCACAGATACGCAGTATTTT,CASSPTTREITDTQYF
TRBJ2-2,TRBD2,TRBV13,-,TGTGCCAGCAGCGCCGGACTAGCGGGGGAACCCGGGGAGCTGTTTTTT,CASSAGLAGEPGELFF
TRBJ2-7,-,TRBV4-2,-,TGTGCCAGCAGCCAAGCCGGTACCTACGAGCAGTACTTC,CASSQAGTYEQYF
TRBJ2-1,TRBD2,TRBV6-5,-,TGTGCCAGCAGTTACTCCTTGGGAGGGTGGGAGCAGTTCTTC,CASSYSLGGWEQFF
TRBJ2-1,-,TRBV28,-,TGTGCCAGCAGTTTCGGCTTCTTCAGGGGCAGCTCGGGCGATGAGCAGTTCTTC,CASSFGFFRGSSGDEQFF
TRBJ1-4,-,TRBV4-1,-,TGCGCCAGCAGCCAATTCCCCCGGGGACGGACTAATGAAAAACTGTTTTTT,CASSQFPRGRTNEKLFF
TRBJ1-6,-,TRBV6-1,once,TGTGCCAGCAGTGAAGCCAAAAGGGCCTCCGGTCCTACACCCCTCCACTTT,CASSEAKRASGPTPLHF
TRBJ1-6,-,TRBV10-1,few,TGCGCCAGCAGTCACGATCAGAATTCACCCCTCCACTTT,CASSHDQNSPLHF
TRBJ1-4,-,TRBV19,-,TGTGCCAGTAGTATCGGTCAGTATAATGAAAAACTGTTTTTT,CASSIGQYNEKLFF
TRBJ1-5,TRBD1,TRBV9,-,TGTGCCAGCAGCTATAGCGACAGGGTGGCTCAGCCCCAGCATTTT,CASSYSDRVAQPQHF
TRBJ1-1,-,TRBV7-2,-,TGTGCCAGCAGCTTACTTCCCCTGAACACTGAAGCTTTCTTT,CASSLLPLNTEAFF
TRBJ1-3,-,TRBV7-6,-,TGTGCCAGCAGCCCGGTTTCGGTCTCTGGAAACACCATATATTTT,CASSPVSVSGNTIYF
TRBJ1-5,-,TRBV18,-,TGTGCCAGCTCACCCCCCGGGGTAAGCAATCAGCCCCAGCATTTT,CASSPPGVSNQPQHF
TRBJ2-1,-,TRBV5-6,-,TGTGCCAGCAGCTCTGGGGGTTTCCGGCAGTTCTTC,CASSSGGFRQFF
TRBJ2-3,-,TRBV10-3,-,TGTGCCATCAGAGACGGCCCGGGGGGCCCCTCTTTCACAGATACGCAGTATTTT,CAIRDGPGGPSFTDTQYF
TRBJ1-3,-,TRBV6-5,-,TGTGCCAGCAGTTCGGTCCGAGGCTCTGGAAACACCATATATTTT,CASSSVRGSGNTIYF
TRBJ2-5,-,TRBV3-1/TRBV3-2,-,TGTGCCAGCAGCCAATCGACTCTCCGGGAGACCCAGTACTTC,CASSQSTLRETQYF
TRBJ2-7,-,TRBV4-1,-,TGCGCCAGCAGCCAAGAACCGGGGGTTTACGAGCAGTACTTC,CASSQEPGVYEQYF
TRBJ2-1,TRBD2,TRBV5-4,once,TGTGCCAGCAGCTTATCGCTGAGCGGGGGGGAGGGTGAGCAGTTCTTC,CASSLSLSGGEGEQFF
TRBJ2-2,-,TRBV5-1,once,TGCGCCAGCAGCTTGTCGGCTGGCACCGGGGAGCTGTTTTTT,CASSLSAGTGELFF
TRBJ1-3,-,TRBV21-1,-,TGTGCCAGCAGCAAAACGGGGAGGCTCTCTGGAAACACCATATATTTT,CASSKTGRLSGNTIYF
TRBJ2-3,TRBD1,TRBV5-8,-,TGTGCCAGCAGTCAGGGACAGGGGGCACCAGATACGCAGTATTTT,CASSQGQGAPDTQYF
TRBJ1-5,-,TRBV28,-,TGTGCCTCCTCAAGGCGGGGGGGATATAGCAATCAGCCCCAGCATTTT,CASSRRGGYSNQPQHF
TRBJ2-1,-,TRBV10-3,once,TGTGCCATCAGTGAGTCAGCAGCTAACAATGAGCAGTTCTTC,CAISESAANNEQFF
TRBJ1-6,-,TRBV9,-,TGTGCCAGCAGCCCGACAGCGAATAATTCACCCCTCCACTTT,CASSPTANNSPLHF
TRBJ2-1,-,TRBV28,-,TGTGCCAGCAGTGCCACTTGGGGAGGGCAGTTCTTC,CASSATWGGQFF
TRBJ1-3,-,TRBV4-2,-,TGTGCCAGCAGCGGCAAGGAGGGGCTTGGAAACACCATATATTTT,CASSGKEGLGNTIYF
TRBJ1-4,-,TRBV19,-,TGTGCCAGTAGCCTCGCCGGGGGTGAAAAACTGTTTTTT,CASSLAGGEKLFF
TRBJ1-2,-,TRBV6-5,-,TGTGCCAGCAGGCCAAGACAGGATCTAGGTGGCTACACCTTC,CASRPRQDLGGYTF
TRBJ1-3,TRBD1,TRBV3-1/TRBV3-2,-,TGTGCCAGCAGCCAAGATGTTACGCAGGGGGGCTCTGGAAACACCATATATTTT,CASSQDVTQGGSGNTIYF
TRBJ1-5,-,TRBV7-2,-,TGTGCCAGCAGCCTGACGAATCAGCCCCAGCATTTT,CASSLTNQPQHF
TRBJ2-1,-,TRBV20-1,-,TGCAGTGCGAGACTAGACAATGAGCAGTTCTTC,CSARLDNEQFF